This entry is about one T cell receptor (beta chain). Its antigen is still unknown. Data came from immunoSEQ multiplex PCR; TCRdb stores just in-frame clones and leaves some out. The sample has approximately 150,000 clones, 85% seen once; the top ten hold 2% to 2.5%. This record belongs to a study of cytomegalovirus exposure and HLA in healthy donors. Study-level background: The platform used for the roughly 110 validation repertoires matched that of the roughly 670 first-cohort repertoires, a later analysis reported. Broader study findings: Cytomegalovirus status was reportedly diagnosed by the classifier with high specificity and sensitivity. Across donors, most TCRs were seen rarely, yet some public ones were widespread. Cytomegalovirus association was assigned to some 160 TCR beta chains.

Germline CDR1 is SGHAT and CDR2 is FQNNGV. The V gene lost 5 bases and the J gene lost 7 bases, with 17 bases spanning the gap. This CDR3 spans 15 amino acids. The chain employs TRBV11-2 and TRBJ2-2; D is uncertain. The specimen sequenced was PBMCs. This receptor was obtained from a man in his thirties or forties in good health and CMV-seropositive. DNA for the CDR3: TGTGCCAGCAGCCGCCGCCTCCCCACCAGCGGGGAGCTGTTTTTT. Protein product: CASSRRLPTSGELFF. The full variable domain, its missing parts supplied by reference TRBV11-2 and TRBJ2-2, is EAGVAQSPRYKIIEKRQSVAFWCNPISGHATLYWYQQILGQGPKLLIQFQNNGVVDDSQLPKDRFSAERLKGVDSTLKIQPAKLEDSAVYLCASSRRLPTSGELFFGEGSRLTVL.